These 10 T cell receptor beta chains were all obtained from the same sample, sequenced in a study of T cell responses to AZD1222 COVID-19 vaccine. This table comes from immunoSEQ multiplex PCR, and its TCRdb copy is limited to in-frame clones, with some not included. The sample contains 150,000 to 200,000 clones, about 92% of which appear only once. The sequences come from peripheral blood, collected on day 0 of AZD1222 vaccination. The receptors originated from an adult in good health.

The chain has TRBV12-3 or TRBV12-4 and TRBJ1-1, with unresolved D. This CDR3 region has 11 residues. V was shortened by 11 bases and J by 3 bases, with 10 bases between the two germline ends. The CDR3 region is CASIADTEAFF. Written as DNA, the CDR3 is TGTGCCTCCATCGCGGACACTGAAGCTTTCTTT.

The chain employs TRBV11-2 and TRBJ2-1, with D possibly being TRBD2 (7 bases). Germline-derived CDR1 and CDR2 are SGHAT and FQNNGV. The CDR3 runs 14 residues. With 5 bases removed from V and 7 bases from J, the gap between germline ends came to 15 bases. The DNA of the CDR3 is TGTGCCAGCAGCACGGGCAGGGGAGGGAATGAGCAGTTCTTC. Translated, it gives CASSTGRGGNEQFF. The variable domain in full, completed from reference TRBV11-2 and TRBJ2-1, reads EAGVAQSPRYKIIEKRQSVAFWCNPISGHATLYWYQQILGQGPKLLIQFQNNGVVDDSQLPKDRFSAERLKGVDSTLKIQPAKLEDSAVYLCASSTGRGGNEQFFGPGTRLTVL.

This clone was seen only a few times. The chain links TRBV27 to TRBJ2-1; TRBD2 matches 8 bases. The germline gives CDR1 MNHEY, CDR2 SMNVEV (reference sequence). With V trimmed by 3 bases and J by 2 bases, 6 bases remained unmatched. This CDR3 spans 16 amino acids. The CDR3 sequence: CASSLGSGGPYNEQFF. CDR3 coding DNA: TGTGCCAGCAGTTTGGGCTCGGGGGGGCCCTACAATGAGCAGTTCTTC.

Only one count was recorded for this clone. V gene TRBV7-2 combines with J gene TRBJ2-7; D unresolved. Trimming took off 1 base at V and 3 bases at J, with 4 bases between the two ends. The CDR3 spans 12 residues. In germline, CDR1 is SGHTA, CDR2 FQGNSA. The CDR3 protein is CASSLEVYEQYF. CDR3 sequence (DNA): TGTGCCAGCAGCTTAGAGGTCTACGAGCAGTACTTC. The complete variable domain, with remaining parts taken from reference TRBV7-2 and TRBJ2-7, reads GAGVSQSPSNKVTEKGKDVELRCDPISGHTALYWYRQSLGQGLEFLIYFQGNSAPDKSGLPSDRFSAERTGGSVSTLTIQRTQQEDSAVYLCASSLEVYEQYFGPGTRLTVT.

The chain uses TRBV4-1 and TRBJ1-5; D may be TRBD1 (5 bases). The CDR3 contains 15 residues. From germline, CDR1 is MGHRA and CDR2 YSYEKL. The V end lost 3 bases, the J end lost 0 bases, and 9 bases lay between the germline ends. This CDR3 is CASSQQTDSNQPQHF. CDR3 sequence (DNA): TGCGCCAGCAGCCAGCAGACAGATAGCAATCAGCCCCAGCATTTT.

This clone was detected only a few times. V gene TRBV5-1 combines with J gene TRBJ2-2; D is unclear. CDR1 is SGHRS, CDR2 YFSETQ, per germline. V lost 4 bases to trimming and J lost 3 bases, with 1 base between them. This CDR3 is 11 amino acids long. The CDR3 sequence: CASSDTGELFF. CDR3 coding DNA: TGCGCCAGCAGCGACACCGGGGAGCTGTTTTTT.

The chain combines TRBV7-2 with TRBJ1-5; possible D gene TRBD1, 6 bases. Trimming removed 1 base from V and 6 bases from J, with 19 bases in between. CDR1 is SGHTA, CDR2 FQGNSA, per germline. There are 17 residues in the CDR3. The CDR3, as DNA: TGTGCCAGCAGCTTAGTTGCTAGCTTGGGGGGGGCTCAGCCCCAGCATTTT. Protein product: CASSLVASLGGAQPQHF.

The chain couples TRBV7-8 to TRBJ2-1; weak D call: TRBD2 (6 bases). Germline V gene sequence: CDR1 SGHVS, CDR2 FQNEAQ. This CDR3 comprises 14 residues. Trimming removed 6 bases at V and 9 bases at J, with 18 bases between. This chain's CDR3 is CASSSTYGGVEQFF. DNA for the CDR3: TGTGCCAGCAGTAGCACTTACGGCGGGGTTGAGCAGTTCTTC.

The chain couples TRBV5-1 to TRBJ2-1, with D possibly being TRBD1 or TRBD2 (5 bases each). The V and J ends lost 7 bases and 7 bases respectively, with 15 bases between them. Germline CDR1 and CDR2: SGHRS and YFSETQ. The CDR3 spans 13 residues. The CDR3 sequence: CASHNARGNEQFF. Here the CDR3 DNA reads TGCGCCAGCCATAACGCGAGGGGTAATGAGCAGTTCTTC.

V usage is TRBV18 and J usage is TRBJ2-1; D is ambiguous. The CDR3 is 15 residues long. V dropped 7 bases and J dropped 4 bases, with 17 bases sitting between them. Germline V gene sequence: CDR1 KGHSH, CDR2 LQKENI. The CDR3 DNA follows: TGTGCCAGCTGCCGGACGGGCGGTACTTACAATGAGCAGTTCTTC. It encodes CASCRTGGTYNEQFF.